Below are 8 T cell receptor beta chains sequenced from a single sample in a study of T cells in Graves' hyperthyroidism and ophthalmopathy. Amplification of TCR beta CDR3 regions was performed using RNA transcripts as template. When the TCR CDR3 underwent first-round RT-PCR, the HTBI primer set was used. TCRdb used MiXCR to reprocess the multiplex PCR reads, holding one entry per CDR3 protein. The sample includes about 620,000 distinct CDR3 sequences, 15% to 20% of them seen just once. The sequencing sample was made of blood. Receptors were obtained from a woman in her 30s with Graves' hyperthyroidism.

The chain employs TRBV10-3 and TRBJ2-5; D ambiguous. The CDR3 length is 12 residues. V was shortened by 8 bases and J by 5 bases, with 12 bases between the two germline ends. In germline, CDR1 is ENHRY, CDR2 SYGVKD. CDR3 sequence (DNA): TGTGCCATCTCTCCCCTGGGGGAGACCCAGTACTTC. It specifies CAISPLGETQYF.

This clonotype was detected many times. This rearrangement joins TRBV6-1 to TRBJ2-7; maybe TRBD1 (6 bases). CDR1 and CDR2 from the germline V gene are MNHNS and SASEGT. The length of the CDR3 is 13 residues. V was clipped by 6 bases and J by 4 bases, with 13 bases between them. The CDR3 DNA reads TGTGCCAGCAGGCAGGGACAAAGTTACGAGCAGTACTTC. Protein: CASRQGQSYEQYF.

This clonotype was observed a few times. This rearrangement joins TRBV2 to TRBJ2-5, with TRBD2 identical over 9 bases. The CDR3 has 16 amino acids. V was clipped by 1 base and J by 2 bases; unmatched bases: 5. Germline values: CDR1 SNHLY, CDR2 FYNNEI. Here the CDR3 reads CASSEGAGGPQETQYF. Here the CDR3 DNA reads TGTGCCAGCAGTGAAGGGGCGGGAGGGCCTCAAGAGACCCAGTACTTC.

This clonotype was seen many times. V usage is TRBV7-2 and J usage is TRBJ1-5; D remains ambiguous. Germline assignment: CDR1 SGHTA and CDR2 FQGNSA. The ends were cut back, 2 bases at V and 11 bases at J, with 13 bases in the middle. This CDR3 spans 13 amino acids. CDR3 DNA: TGTGCCAGCAGCTTATCGGACGGAAAGTCCCAGCATTTT. Amino acid sequence: CASSLSDGKSQHF.

This clonotype was observed many times. The gene calls are TRBV12-3 or TRBV12-4 and TRBJ2-3; a possible D gene is TRBD1 (6 bases). CDR3 size: 14 residues. Trimming cost V 6 bases and J 2 bases, with 12 bases left between them. The CDR3: CASSRGGSTDTQYF. The CDR3 DNA is TGTGCCAGCAGCCGAGGGGGTTCCACAGATACGCAGTATTTT.

The chain carries TRBV2 and TRBJ2-1, with 7 bases lining up with TRBD1. Trimming removed 8 bases from V and 6 bases from J; junction bases left unmatched: 10. The CDR3 extends over 14 amino acids. From germline, CDR1 is SNHLY and CDR2 FYNNEI. The CDR3 DNA reads as TGTGCCAGCGGACGTGGAACAGGGGTCAATGAGCAGTTCTTC. Translating gives CASGRGTGVNEQFF.

At least ten counts were recorded for this clonotype. This rearrangement joins TRBV3-1 to TRBJ2-2; unclear D gene. The CDR3 extends over 14 amino acids. V was clipped by 0 bases and J by 3 bases, with 5 bases between them. Germline lookup yields CDR1 LGHDT and CDR2 YNNKEL (reference sequence). The CDR3 reads CASSQDADTGELFF. The DNA of the CDR3 is TGTGCCAGCAGCCAAGATGCGGACACCGGGGAGCTGTTTTTT.

In regard to this clonotype: A much larger clone lies a single base off, so this may be a read error. The J gene is TRBJ2-1, the V gene TRBV27; no clear D. Germline lookup yields CDR1 MNHEY and CDR2 SMNVEV (reference sequence). There are 16 residues in the CDR3. Trimming took off 3 bases at V and 4 bases at J, with 16 bases between the two ends. The CDR3 DNA is TGTGCCAGCAGTTTTGGCAGACTGAGCACATACAATGAGCAGTTCTTC. It codes for CASSFGRLSTYNEQFF.